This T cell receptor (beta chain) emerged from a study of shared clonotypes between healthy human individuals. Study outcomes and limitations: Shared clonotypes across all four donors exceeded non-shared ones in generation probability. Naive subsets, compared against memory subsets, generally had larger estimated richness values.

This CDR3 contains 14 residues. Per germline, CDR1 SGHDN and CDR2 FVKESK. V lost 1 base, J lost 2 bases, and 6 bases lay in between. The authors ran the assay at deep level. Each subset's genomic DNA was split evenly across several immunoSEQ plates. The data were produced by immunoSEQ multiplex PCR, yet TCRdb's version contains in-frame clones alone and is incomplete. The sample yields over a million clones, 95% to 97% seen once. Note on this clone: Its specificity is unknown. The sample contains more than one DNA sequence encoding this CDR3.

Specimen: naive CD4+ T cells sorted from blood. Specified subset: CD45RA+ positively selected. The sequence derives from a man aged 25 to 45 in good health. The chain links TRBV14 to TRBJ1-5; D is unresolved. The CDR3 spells CASSQAGGNQPQHF. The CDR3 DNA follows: TGTGCCAGCAGCCAAGCCGGGGGCAATCAGCCCCAGCATTTT.